The 22 T cell receptor beta chains below come from one sample, sequenced in a study of shared clonotypes between healthy human individuals. TCRdb's copy holds only in-frame clones and misses some; the assay was immunoSEQ multiplex PCR. The sample shows approximately 530,000 clones, about 96% of them seen only once. The specimen sequenced was naive CD4+ T cells sorted from blood. Subset meaning: CD45RA+ positively selected. These receptors all come from a woman aged 25 to 45 in good health.

The chain employs TRBV11-2 and TRBJ2-3, with a weak D call TRBD1 (5 bases). The CDR3 has 14 residues. Germline V gene data show CDR1 as SGHAT and CDR2 as FQNNGV. The ends were cut back, 1 base at V and 6 bases at J, with 11 bases in the middle. CDR3 loop: CASSLGTTSDTQYF. The CDR3 DNA sequence: TGTGCCAGCAGCTTAGGGACAACAAGTGATACGCAGTATTTT.

The J gene is TRBJ2-2, the V gene TRBV19, with 7 bases aligning to TRBD1. The germline gives CDR1 LNHDA, CDR2 SQIVND (reference sequence). This CDR3 region has 15 residues. The ends lost 6 bases at V and 5 bases at J; junction bases unmatched: 9. The chain's CDR3 is CASSMGQHTTGELFF. The CDR3 DNA follows: TGTGCCAGTAGCATGGGACAGCACACTACCGGGGAGCTGTTTTTT.

This chain uses TRBV10-1 with TRBJ1-1; D remains unclear. Germline CDR1 is WNHNN and CDR2 is SYGVQD (reference sequence). This CDR3 contains 13 residues. The ends were cut back, 4 bases at V and 0 bases at J, with 6 bases in the middle. Written as DNA, the CDR3 is TGCGCCAGCAGTGGCCAATTGAACACTGAAGCTTTCTTT. This codes for CASSGQLNTEAFF.

The V and J genes are TRBV11-2 and TRBJ2-7; possibly TRBD2 for D (6 bases). This CDR3 is 14 amino acids long. The germline V gene encodes CDR1 SGHAT and CDR2 FQNNGV. Trimming stripped 0 bases from V and 6 bases from J, with 12 bases between. CDR3 sequence: CASSLDLKGGEQYF. As DNA, the CDR3 is TGTGCCAGCAGCTTAGATTTAAAGGGAGGCGAGCAGTACTTC.

This chain uses TRBV13 with TRBJ2-5, with 9 bases lining up with TRBD1. V lost 5 bases and J lost 2; bases outside the gene matches: 12. Germline CDR1 PRHDT, CDR2 FYEKMQ (reference sequence). The CDR3 has 17 amino acids. As DNA, the CDR3 is TGTGCCAGCAGCAGACCCCCGGGACAGGGAAGACAAGAGACCCAGTACTTC. Encoded protein: CASSRPPGQGRQETQYF.

J is TRBJ2-5 and V is TRBV9, with no clear D. The CDR3 covers 17 residues. V was clipped by 0 bases and J by 2 bases, with 17 bases between them. CDR1 is SGDLS, CDR2 YYNGEE, per germline. The CDR3 DNA is TGTGCCAGCAGCGTAGGCCTGCAAGCCGGAACTCAAGAGACCCAGTACTTC. It yields the protein CASSVGLQAGTQETQYF.

The V gene is TRBV18, the J gene TRBJ2-7, with 7 positions matching TRBD1. The germline gives CDR1 KGHSH, CDR2 LQKENI. V was pared by 6 bases and J by 0 bases, with 5 bases of the junction left unmatched. The CDR3 spans 14 residues. The CDR3 loop is CASSQDRNSYEQYF. DNA of the CDR3: TGTGCCAGCTCGCAGGACAGGAACTCCTACGAGCAGTACTTC.

The CDR3 nucleotides read TGTGCCAGCTCACCACCTTCTGTTAGCAATCAGCCCCAGCATTTT. Its protein product is CASSPPSVSNQPQHF. The rearrangement uses TRBV18 and TRBJ1-5, with D uncertain. CDR3 length equals 15 residues. The V and J ends lost 0 bases and 0 bases respectively, with 6 bases between them. Germline values: CDR1 KGHSH, CDR2 LQKENI.

V and J are TRBV7-2 and TRBJ1-5; 8 bases line up with TRBD1. Germline V CDR1 and CDR2: SGHTA, FQGNSA. The CDR3 totals 15 residues. Trimming cost V 5 bases and J 9 bases; bases outside gene matches: 12. CDR3 nucleotides: TGTGCCAGCAGCCCCCACACGACAGGGGAAGGGCCCCAGCATTTT. Its protein product is CASSPHTTGEGPQHF.

This chain uses TRBV10-3 with TRBJ2-7; maybe TRBD2 (5 bases). Germline assignment: CDR1 ENHRY and CDR2 SYGVKD. V shed 6 bases and J shed 3 bases, with 18 bases lying between them. This CDR3 has 15 amino acids. The CDR3 nucleotides read TGTGCCATCAGCGCGGGCCCGGGTGGTAGCTACGAGCAGTACTTC. Its protein is CAISAGPGGSYEQYF.

This chain connects TRBV29-1 to TRBJ1-6; weak D call: TRBD1 (6 bases). Trimming shortened V by 4 bases and J by 5 bases, and 12 bases separated the two germline ends. The CDR3 is 14 amino acids. In germline, CDR1 is SQVTM, CDR2 ANQGSEA. The CDR3 loop is CSVAAGTNNSPLHF. The CDR3 DNA follows: TGCAGCGTTGCAGCCGGGACAAATAATTCACCCCTCCACTTT. Full variable domain (remainder filled in from reference TRBV29-1 and TRBJ1-6): SAVISQKPSRDICQRGTSLTIQCQVDSQVTMMFWYRQQPGQSLTLIATANQGSEATYESGFVIDKFPISRPNLTFSTLTVSNMSPEDSSIYLCSVAAGTNNSPLHFGNGTRLTVT.

V is TRBV19 and J is TRBJ2-3, with D perhaps matching TRBD2 (6 bases). Trimming cost V 3 bases and J 2 bases, with 9 bases left between them. Germline lookup yields CDR1 LNHDA and CDR2 SQIVND (reference sequence). The CDR3 spans 14 residues. The CDR3 is CASSIAGNTDTQYF. The CDR3 nucleotides read TGTGCCAGTAGTATCGCGGGAAACACAGATACGCAGTATTTT.

This CDR3 reads CASSDLGKGSSYEQYF. The CDR3 bases are TGCGCCAGCAGTGATCTCGGTAAGGGAAGCTCCTACGAGCAGTACTTC. The rearrangement uses TRBV10-2 and TRBJ2-7; D unresolved. V dropped 3 bases and J dropped 0 bases, with 15 bases sitting between them. This CDR3 contains 16 residues. Germline lookup yields CDR1 WSHSY and CDR2 SAAADI.

The J gene is TRBJ2-1, the V gene TRBV4-1; a weak D match, TRBD2 (6 bases). Germline V CDR1 and CDR2: MGHRA, YSYEKL. The CDR3 extends over 16 amino acids. V shed 1 base and J shed 2 bases, with 12 bases lying between them. The CDR3 sequence is CASSQVAEPTYNEQFF. CDR3 coding DNA: TGCGCCAGCAGCCAAGTAGCGGAACCGACCTACAATGAGCAGTTCTTC.

This chain uses TRBV6-5 with TRBJ1-1; D might be TRBD1 (5 bases). V shed 5 bases and J shed 1 base, with 14 bases lying between them. Germline lookup yields CDR1 MNHEY and CDR2 SVGAGI. The CDR3 contains 15 residues. DNA for the CDR3: TGTGCCAGCAGTCCCCCGGGACGGCCGAACACTGAAGCTTTCTTT. It is translated as CASSPPGRPNTEAFF.

The V gene is TRBV2, the J gene TRBJ2-7; possibly TRBD1 for D (6 bases). V was clipped by 6 bases and J by 0 bases, with 12 bases between them. Germline values: CDR1 SNHLY, CDR2 FYNNEI. This CDR3 contains 14 residues. The CDR3 loop reads CASRTGSSSYEQYF. CDR3 sequence (DNA): TGTGCCAGCAGAACAGGGTCAAGCTCCTACGAGCAGTACTTC.

The CDR3 is CASSVGQHTGELFF. The CDR3 nucleotides read TGTGCCAGCAGCGTGGGACAGCACACCGGGGAGCTGTTTTTT. The rearrangement links TRBV7-9 to TRBJ2-2; 7 bases agree with TRBD1. V shed 5 bases, J shed 3 bases, and the junction held 3 bases outside the gene matches. This CDR3 is 14 amino acids long. Germline V gene lookup returns CDR1 SEHNR and CDR2 FQNEAQ (reference sequence).

The chain links TRBV11-2 to TRBJ2-7; no clear D gene. CDR1 and CDR2 (germline): SGHAT, FQNNGV. Trimming stripped 1 base from V and 1 base from J, with 8 bases between. The CDR3 consists of 14 residues. CDR3: CASSLGRQSYEQYF. Written as DNA, the CDR3 is TGTGCCAGCAGCTTAGGACGGCAGTCCTACGAGCAGTACTTC.

This chain links TRBV28 with TRBJ1-1; D perhaps matches TRBD1 (5 bases). Germline values: CDR1 MDHEN, CDR2 SYDVKM. The V end lost 7 bases, the J end lost 4 bases, and 25 bases lay between the germline ends. The CDR3 spans 17 residues. CDR3: CASITAGITMSSTEAFF. For the CDR3, the DNA is TGTGCCAGCATTACGGCAGGGATTACGATGTCGAGCACTGAAGCTTTCTTT.

The V call is TRBV27, the J call TRBJ1-5, with D uncertain. V was pared by 8 bases and J by 2 bases, with 16 bases between. CDR3 size: 15 residues. From germline, CDR1 is MNHEY and CDR2 SMNVEV (reference sequence). The CDR3 protein is CASSRRGAGNQPQHF. CDR3 in DNA: TGTGCCAGCTCCCGACGCGGCGCCGGCAATCAGCCCCAGCATTTT.

The genes are TRBV28 and TRBJ2-2; D ambiguous. Germline V gene lookup returns CDR1 MDHEN and CDR2 SYDVKM. The CDR3 length is 12 residues. With 2 bases removed from V and 7 bases from J, the gap between germline ends came to 5 bases. The CDR3 DNA sequence: TGTGCCAGCAGTTTAGGCGTCGGGGAGCTGTTTTTT. Protein sequence: CASSLGVGELFF.

This sequence joins TRBV11-2 and TRBJ2-1, with 8 bases identical to TRBD2. The CDR3 loop spans 15 amino acids. CDR1 is SGHAT and CDR2 is FQNNGV in the germline V gene. The J segment lost 6 bases and the V segment lost 2 bases, leaving 6 bases of the junction unmatched. The CDR3 reads CASSLYEAGVNEQFF. The CDR3 DNA is TGTGCCAGCAGCTTATACGAAGCGGGAGTCAATGAGCAGTTCTTC.